Presented here are 22 T cell receptor beta chains from one specimen sequenced in a study of T-cell reconstitution after alpha-beta-depleted transplantation in children. Preparation of the TCRbeta library was carried out with unique molecular identifiers. TCRdb independently ran MiXCR on the PCR reads; one entry per CDR3 protein. The sample yields 90,000 to 130,000 distinct CDR3 sequences, approximately 6.6% seen once. Sequencing was performed on PBMCs, mostly from graft donor cells, taken 360 days after TCRalphabeta/CD19-depleted stem cell transplant. These receptors came from a male patient aged 2-9 years who had a stem cell transplant for acute lymphoblastic leukemia, so the T cells may come from the graft donor.

This clonotype was found many times. This chain connects TRBV29-1 to TRBJ2-2; the match to TRBD2 covers 8 bases. V gave up 0 bases and J gave up 1 base; unmatched junction bases: 1. CDR3 length: 15 amino acids. CDR1 is SQVTM and CDR2 is ANQGSEA in the germline V gene. CDR3 in DNA: TGCAGCGTTGAAGAGACTAGCGTGAACACCGGGGAGCTGTTTTTT. Protein product: CSVEETSVNTGELFF.

The chain carries TRBV4-3 and TRBJ1-2, with D unclear. The CDR3 length is 14 residues. Per germline, CDR1 LGHNA and CDR2 YSLEER. With 1 base removed from V and 7 bases from J, the gap between germline ends came to 13 bases. In DNA, the CDR3 is TGCGCCAGCAGCCAAGGGAGGTGGGCCGGTGGCTACACCTTC. Protein product: CASSQGRWAGGYTF.

This clonotype occurred many times. V usage is TRBV7-9 and J usage is TRBJ2-7, with D maybe TRBD2 (6 bases). Germline assignment: CDR1 SEHNR and CDR2 FQNEAQ (reference sequence). V gave up 5 bases and J gave up 2 bases, with 13 bases separating them. The CDR3 consists of 14 residues. CDR3: CASSPGLEPYEQYF. CDR3 DNA sequence: TGTGCCAGCAGCCCGGGACTCGAGCCCTACGAGCAGTACTTC.

This clonotype was counted ten times or more. The chain couples TRBV28 to TRBJ2-1, with a weak D call TRBD2 (5 bases). Germline CDR1 is MDHEN and CDR2 is SYDVKM. V lost 3 bases and J lost 3, with 12 bases in between. CDR3 length: 15 residues. The CDR3: CASSFGGSFYNEQFF. The CDR3 DNA follows: TGTGCCAGCAGTTTCGGCGGGTCTTTCTACAATGAGCAGTTCTTC.

This clonotype has ten or more counts. This chain joins TRBV28 and TRBJ2-5; no firm D call. The V end lost 1 base, the J end lost 3 bases, and 12 bases lay between the germline ends. Germline V lookup: CDR1 MDHEN, CDR2 SYDVKM. The CDR3 totals 15 residues. CDR3 in amino acids: CASSLYLAAKETQYF. CDR3 DNA sequence: TGTGCCAGCAGTTTATATCTCGCGGCCAAAGAGACCCAGTACTTC.

This clonotype appeared many times. The chain links TRBV28 to TRBJ2-7, with D tentatively TRBD2 (6 bases). The V gene lost 8 bases and the J gene lost 1 base, with 9 bases spanning the gap. The CDR3 loop spans 12 amino acids. Germline V gives CDR1 MDHEN, CDR2 SYDVKM. The CDR3 DNA reads TGTGCCAGCTCCGGGGGTTCCTACGAGCAGTACTTC. Amino acid sequence: CASSGGSYEQYF.

The chain is built from TRBV6-2 or TRBV6-3 and TRBJ2-4, with 7 bases identical to TRBD1. CDR3 size: 13 residues. V lost 7 bases to trimming and J lost 5 bases; unmatched junction nucleotides: 5. Per the germline V gene, CDR1 is MNHEY and CDR2 is SVGEGT. In DNA, the CDR3 is TGTGCCAGCACTAGGACAGGACAAAACATTCAGTACTTC. Amino acid sequence: CASTRTGQNIQYF.

This clonotype has a count of ten or more. The V and J genes are TRBV5-6 and TRBJ2-1, with D unresolved. Deletions cut 0 bases from V and 8 bases from J, with 6 bases between. This CDR3 comprises 12 residues. CDR1 and CDR2 (germline): SGHDT, YYEEEE. This chain's CDR3 is CASSLALYEQFF. CDR3 nucleotides: TGTGCCAGCAGCTTGGCGCTATATGAGCAGTTCTTC.

Turning to this clonotype: A much more abundant neighbour one base away suggests this may be a read error. V and J are TRBV9 and TRBJ2-3; 10 bases align to TRBD2. Germline V lookup: CDR1 SGDLS, CDR2 YYNGEE. This CDR3 has 15 amino acids. V was clipped by 4 bases and J by 4 bases; unmatched bases: 6. CDR3 in amino acids: CASSTSGGASDTQYF. As DNA, the CDR3 is TGTGCCAGCAGCACCAGCGGGGGGGCCTCAGATACGCAGTATTTT.

The chain couples TRBV7-9 to TRBJ1-1; D is possibly TRBD1 (5 bases). The V gene's germline CDR1 is SEHNR and CDR2 FQNEAQ (reference sequence). This CDR3 is built from 14 residues. V lost 5 bases to trimming and J lost 7 bases, with 17 bases between them. The DNA of the CDR3 is TGTGCCAGCAGCCCAGTTGGTGGGGCTGGTGAAGCTTTCTTT. It encodes CASSPVGGAGEAFF.

The table lists this clonotype with many counts. This chain links TRBV4-2 with TRBJ2-2; the D is unclear. Germline V gene sequence: CDR1 LGHNA, CDR2 YNFKEQ. The V end was cut by 4 bases, the J end by 1 base, with 13 bases between. The CDR3 runs 16 residues. CDR3 amino acids: CASSRRGTQNTGELFF. As DNA, the CDR3 is TGTGCCAGCAGCCGAAGAGGCACCCAGAACACCGGGGAGCTGTTTTTT.

This clonotype was seen repeatedly, ten times or more. This chain links TRBV4-3 with TRBJ2-3; 11 bases agree with TRBD2. This CDR3 has 18 residues. After removal of 0 bases from V and 3 bases from J, the junction contained 8 bases not matched to a gene. The V gene's germline CDR1 is LGHNA and CDR2 YSLEER. The CDR3 loop is CASSQDEASGGRTDTQYF. Written as DNA, the CDR3 is TGCGCCAGCAGCCAAGATGAAGCTAGCGGGGGGCGGACAGATACGCAGTATTTT.

This clonotype was picked up many times. V is TRBV27 and J is TRBJ2-7, with 8 bases matching TRBD1. The CDR3 spans 15 residues. From germline, CDR1 is MNHEY and CDR2 SMNVEV (reference sequence). Losses at the gene ends were 0 bases for V and 6 bases for J; bases not matched to a gene: 7. CDR3 in amino acids: CASSLSGQGPSEQYF. The CDR3, as DNA: TGTGCCAGCAGTTTATCCGGACAGGGCCCTTCCGAGCAGTACTTC.

This sequence joins TRBV6-1 and TRBJ2-4, with D uncertain. V dropped 4 bases and J dropped 0 bases, with 13 bases sitting between them. The CDR3 loop spans 16 amino acids. Looked up from germline, CDR1 is MNHNS and CDR2 is SASEGT. The CDR3 DNA reads TGTGCCAGCAGTGGGCCTACCGCCCTAGCCAAAAACATTCAGTACTTC. This encodes CASSGPTALAKNIQYF.

This clonotype appeared many times. This chain connects TRBV9 to TRBJ1-2; tentative D call: TRBD1 (5 bases). CDR1 and CDR2 (germline): SGDLS, YYNGEE. Trimming took 4 bases from V and 4 from J, leaving 14 bases between them. The CDR3 extends over 14 amino acids. The CDR3 region is CASSPREPAYGYTF. In DNA form, the CDR3 reads TGTGCCAGCAGCCCCAGGGAACCTGCCTATGGCTACACCTTC.

V and J are TRBV6-4 and TRBJ2-3, with a weak D call TRBD1 (6 bases). Germline V lookup: CDR1 MRHNA, CDR2 SNTAGT. Trimming removed 4 bases at V and 1 base at J, with 9 bases between. This CDR3 contains 14 residues. This CDR3 reads CASSASGGTDTQYF. The CDR3 bases are TGTGCCAGCAGTGCCTCAGGGGGCACAGATACGCAGTATTTT.

The chain is built from TRBV19 and TRBJ2-2; tentative D call: TRBD1 (6 bases). Germline V gene sequence: CDR1 LNHDA, CDR2 SQIVND (reference sequence). V lost 7 bases to trimming and J lost 3 bases, with 12 bases between them. The CDR3 runs 14 residues. The chain's CDR3 is CASIEGGYTGELFF. The CDR3, as DNA: TGTGCCAGTATTGAAGGGGGTTACACCGGGGAGCTGTTTTTT.

This clonotype was counted many times. The chain employs TRBV24-1 and TRBJ1-2; D is unclear. The CDR3 runs to 14 residues. From germline, CDR1 is KGHDR and CDR2 SFDVKD. Trimming shortened V by 4 bases and J by 4 bases, and 12 bases separated the two germline ends. For the CDR3, the DNA is TGTGCCACCAGTGACTCCGGGCCATCCTATGGCTACACCTTC. It is translated as CATSDSGPSYGYTF.

Note on this clonotype: This may be a read error: a much more frequent sequence differs by one nucleotide. V and J are TRBV11-2 and TRBJ2-5; no firm D call. The CDR3 consists of 14 residues. V lost 5 bases and J 1 base, leaving 11 bases between the germline ends. Germline loops: CDR1 SGHAT, CDR2 FQNNGV. DNA for the CDR3: TGTGCCAGCAGCGTAAACCTTATCCAAGAGACCCAGTACTTC. This codes for CASSVNLIQETQYF.

This clonotype was seen only a few times. This chain links TRBV7-8 with TRBJ2-7; D is possibly TRBD1 (6 bases). Germline V CDR1 and CDR2: SGHVS, FQNEAQ. The ends were cut back, 2 bases at V and 5 bases at J, with 13 bases in the middle. This CDR3 comprises 14 residues. The CDR3 here is CASSLRGTLNEQYF. The CDR3 bases are TGTGCCAGCAGCTTAAGGGGGACGCTGAACGAGCAGTACTTC. Based on the CDR3 plus reference TRBV7-8 and TRBJ2-7, the full variable domain is GAGVSQSPRYKVAKRGQDVALRCDPISGHVSLFWYQQALGQGPEFLTYFQNEAQLDKSGLPSDRFFAERPEGSVSTLKIQRTQQEDSAVYLCASSLRGTLNEQYFGPGTRLTVT.

This clonotype was detected ten times or more. A junction end diverges from the germline sequence, so it may reflect a read error. V and J are TRBV3-1 and TRBJ2-7, with D possibly matching TRBD1 (6 bases). The germline CDR1 and CDR2 sequences are LGHDT and YNNKEL (reference sequence). The CDR3 totals 14 residues. CDR3 DNA: TGCGCCAGCAGCCAGGGGCAGGGCTCCTACGAGCAGTACTTC. The encoded protein is CASSQGQGSYEQYF.

There are many counts of this clonotype. J is TRBJ2-7 and V is TRBV29-1; 11 nucleotides agree with TRBD1. Germline V CDR1 and CDR2: SQVTM, ANQGSEA. This CDR3 has 14 amino acids. The V and J ends lost 3 bases and 6 bases, in that order; junction bases with no gene match: 7. This CDR3 reads CSVETGQGASEQYF. CDR3 DNA sequence: TGCAGCGTTGAGACTGGACAGGGGGCAAGCGAGCAGTACTTC.